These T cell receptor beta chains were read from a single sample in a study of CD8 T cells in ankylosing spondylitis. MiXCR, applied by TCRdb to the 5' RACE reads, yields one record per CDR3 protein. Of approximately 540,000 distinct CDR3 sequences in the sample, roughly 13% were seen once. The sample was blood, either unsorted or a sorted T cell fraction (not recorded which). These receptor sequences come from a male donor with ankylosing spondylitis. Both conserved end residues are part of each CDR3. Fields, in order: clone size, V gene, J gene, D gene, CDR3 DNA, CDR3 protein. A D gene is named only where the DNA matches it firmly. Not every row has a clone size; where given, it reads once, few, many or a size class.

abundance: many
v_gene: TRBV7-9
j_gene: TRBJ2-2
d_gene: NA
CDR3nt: TGTGCCAGCAGCTCCGACCCTAACACCGGGGAGCTGTTTTTT
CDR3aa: CASSSDPNTGELFF

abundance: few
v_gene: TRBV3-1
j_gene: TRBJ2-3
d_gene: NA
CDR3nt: TGTGCCAGCAGCCAAGGGCTCTCGGATACGCAGTATTTT
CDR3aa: CASSQGLSDTQYF

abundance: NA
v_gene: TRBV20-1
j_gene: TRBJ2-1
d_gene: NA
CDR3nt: TGCAGTGCTAATAATCCAGCTACCTACAATGAGCAGTTCTTC
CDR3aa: CSANNPATYNEQFF

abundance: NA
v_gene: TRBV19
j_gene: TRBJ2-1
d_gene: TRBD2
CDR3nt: TGTGCCAGTACTGATTCTAGCGGGAGGTCCCTCGGAAATGAGCAGTTCTTC
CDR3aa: CASTDSSGRSLGNEQFF

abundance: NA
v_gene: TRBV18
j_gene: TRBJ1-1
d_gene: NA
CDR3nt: TGTGCCAGCTCATCCTACGACAGGAACACTGAAGCTTTCTTT
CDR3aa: CASSSYDRNTEAFF

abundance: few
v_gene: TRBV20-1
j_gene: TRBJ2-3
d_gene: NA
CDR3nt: TGCAGTGCCGATGCCCAGTTAGATGATACGCAGTATTTT
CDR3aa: CSADAQLDDTQYF

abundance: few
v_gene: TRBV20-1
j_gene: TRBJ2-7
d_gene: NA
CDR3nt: TGCAGTGCTAGAGATCCCAGGGGCCACTCCTACGAGCAGTACTTC
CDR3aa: CSARDPRGHSYEQYF

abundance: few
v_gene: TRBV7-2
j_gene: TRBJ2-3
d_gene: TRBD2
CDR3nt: TGTGCCAGCAGCTTAGTTATCGGGAGGGCCTCAGATACGCAGTATTTT
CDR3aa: CASSLVIGRASDTQYF

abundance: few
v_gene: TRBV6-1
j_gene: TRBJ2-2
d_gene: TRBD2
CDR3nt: TGTGCCAGCACCCCGGGACTAGCGCCCCTTACGGGCGGGGAGCTGTTTTTT
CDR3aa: CASTPGLAPLTGGELFF

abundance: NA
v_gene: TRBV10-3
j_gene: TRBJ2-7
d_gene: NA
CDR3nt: TGTGCCATCAGAGAACAGGGAGGGGACGAGCAGTACTTC
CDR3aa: CAIREQGGDEQYF

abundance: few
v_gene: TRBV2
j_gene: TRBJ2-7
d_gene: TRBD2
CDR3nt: TGTGCCAGCAGTCCGGGACTAGCGGGCCCTCAGTACTTC
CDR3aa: CASSPGLAGPQYF

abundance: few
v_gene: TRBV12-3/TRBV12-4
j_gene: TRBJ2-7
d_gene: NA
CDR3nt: TGTGCCAGCAGTTTAAAACAGTACTACGAGCAGTACTTC
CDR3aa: CASSLKQYYEQYF

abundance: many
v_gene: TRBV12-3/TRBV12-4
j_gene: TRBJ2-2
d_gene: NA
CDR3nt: TGTGCCAGCAGTCCCGGGGTCTTGTGGGGCGGGGAGCTGTTTTTT
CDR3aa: CASSPGVLWGGELFF

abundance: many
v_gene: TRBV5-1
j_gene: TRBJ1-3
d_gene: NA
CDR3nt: TGCGCCAGCAGCGAAAGAGCAGGGACTTCTGGAAACACCATATATTTT
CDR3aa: CASSERAGTSGNTIYF

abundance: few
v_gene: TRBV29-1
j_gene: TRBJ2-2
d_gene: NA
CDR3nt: TGCAGCGTTGTTCTACGTGAGGAGAACACCGGGGAGCTGTTTTTT
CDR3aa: CSVVLREENTGELFF

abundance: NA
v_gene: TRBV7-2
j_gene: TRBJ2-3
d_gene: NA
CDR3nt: TGTGCCAGCTTCCCCCGGGGACTGAGCACAGATACGCAGTATTTT
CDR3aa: CASFPRGLSTDTQYF

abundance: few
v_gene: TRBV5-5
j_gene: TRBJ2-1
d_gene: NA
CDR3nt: TGTGCCAGCAGCTTGAAGCGGGACAAGCAGTTCTTC
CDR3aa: CASSLKRDKQFF

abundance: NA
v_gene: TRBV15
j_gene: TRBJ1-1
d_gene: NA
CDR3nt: TGTGCCACCAGCACTTCTTTGGGGGGAGGCACTGAAGCTTTCTTT
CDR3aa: CATSTSLGGGTEAFF

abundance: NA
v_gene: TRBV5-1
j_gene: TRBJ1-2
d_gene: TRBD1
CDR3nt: TGCGCCAGCAGCTTAATAGGACAGGCCGATGGGGACTATGGCTACACCTTC
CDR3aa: CASSLIGQADGDYGYTF

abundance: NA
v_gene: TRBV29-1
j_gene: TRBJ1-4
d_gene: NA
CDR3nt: TGCAGCGTCCAAGGGACCGGTCATTGGGAAAAACTGTTTTTT
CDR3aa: CSVQGTGHWEKLFF

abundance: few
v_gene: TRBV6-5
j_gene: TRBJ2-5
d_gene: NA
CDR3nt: TGTGCCAGCAGTTACCGCCCTCGAACGTTAAAGACCCAGTACTTC
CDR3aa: CASSYRPRTLKTQYF

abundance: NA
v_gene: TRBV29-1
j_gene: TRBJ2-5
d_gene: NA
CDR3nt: TGCAGCGCCGGTGAGGGAATGAGTGAGACCCAGTACTTC
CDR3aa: CSAGEGMSETQYF

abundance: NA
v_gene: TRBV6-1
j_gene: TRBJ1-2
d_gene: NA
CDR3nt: TGTGCCAGCAGTGAATTGGGCCTGCCGGGTGGCTACACCTTC
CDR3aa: CASSELGLPGGYTF

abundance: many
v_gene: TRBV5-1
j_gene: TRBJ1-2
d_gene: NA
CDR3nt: TGCGCCAGCAGCTCCTCGTGGCAGGACTATGGCTACACCTTC
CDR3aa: CASSSSWQDYGYTF

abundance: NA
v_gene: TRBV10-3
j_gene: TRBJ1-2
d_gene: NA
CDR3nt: TGTGCCATCAGTGAAATCTATGGCTACACCTTC
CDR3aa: CAISEIYGYTF

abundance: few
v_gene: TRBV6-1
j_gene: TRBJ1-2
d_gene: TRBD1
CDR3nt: TGTGCCAGCAGTGAACCGGGACAGGGGTTCATTGGCTACACCTTC
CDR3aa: CASSEPGQGFIGYTF

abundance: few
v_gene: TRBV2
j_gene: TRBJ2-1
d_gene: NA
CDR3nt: TGTGCCAGCAGTGGGGTGGGCAATGAGCAGTTCTTC
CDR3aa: CASSGVGNEQFF

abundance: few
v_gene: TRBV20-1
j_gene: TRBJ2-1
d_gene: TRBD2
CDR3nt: TGCAGTGCTCCGGGGGGACTAGCGGACTACAATGAGCAGTTCTTC
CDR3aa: CSAPGGLADYNEQFF

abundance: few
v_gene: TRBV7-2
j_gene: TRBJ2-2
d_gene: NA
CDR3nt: TGTGCCAGCAGCTCCATAGTTGGCCGGATTTCCGGGGAGCTGTTTTTT
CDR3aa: CASSSIVGRISGELFF

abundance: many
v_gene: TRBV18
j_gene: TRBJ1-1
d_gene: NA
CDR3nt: TGTGCCAGCTCACCATCAAGCGGGGGGACTGAAGCTTTCTTT
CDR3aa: CASSPSSGGTEAFF

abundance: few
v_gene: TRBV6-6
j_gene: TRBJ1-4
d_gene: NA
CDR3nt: TGTGCCAGCAGGGACAGATTTAATGAAAAACTGTTTTTT
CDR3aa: CASRDRFNEKLFF

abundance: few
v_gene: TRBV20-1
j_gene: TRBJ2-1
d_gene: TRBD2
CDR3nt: TGCAGTGCTAGAGACCCAGGGACTAGCGGGAGTTCCTACAATGAGCAGTTCTTC
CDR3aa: CSARDPGTSGSSYNEQFF

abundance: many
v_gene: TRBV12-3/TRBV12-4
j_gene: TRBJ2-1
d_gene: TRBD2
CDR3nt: TGTGCCAGCAGTTTAACAGGACTAGCGGGCCGAAACTCCTACAATGAGCAGTTCTTC
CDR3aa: CASSLTGLAGRNSYNEQFF

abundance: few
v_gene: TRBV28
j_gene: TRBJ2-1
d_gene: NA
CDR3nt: TGTGCCAGCATCCCGGGGTATTTCAGCTCCTACAATGAGCAGTTCTTC
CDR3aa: CASIPGYFSSYNEQFF

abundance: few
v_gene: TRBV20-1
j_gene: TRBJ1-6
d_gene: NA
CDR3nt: TGCAGTGCTATGGGACGGGGGCACGCGATTAGAGATTCACCCCTCCACTTT
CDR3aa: CSAMGRGHAIRDSPLHF

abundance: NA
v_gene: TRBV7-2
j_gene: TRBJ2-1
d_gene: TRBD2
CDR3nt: TGTGCCAGCAGCTTAGCGCGGACTAGCGGAGCCTACAATGAGCAGTTCTTC
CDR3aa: CASSLARTSGAYNEQFF

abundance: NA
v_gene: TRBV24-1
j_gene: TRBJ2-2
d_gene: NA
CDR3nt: TGTGCCACCAGTGGGAGAAGTAACACCGGGGAGCTGTTTTTT
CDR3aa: CATSGRSNTGELFF

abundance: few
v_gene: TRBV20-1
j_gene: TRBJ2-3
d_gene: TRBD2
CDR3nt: TGCAGTGCTGCGCGACTAGCGGGGCGCACAGATACGCAGTATTTT
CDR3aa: CSAARLAGRTDTQYF

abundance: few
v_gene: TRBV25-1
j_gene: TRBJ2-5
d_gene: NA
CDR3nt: TGTGCCAGCAGTGTCCCGGGACAAGAGACCCAGTACTTC
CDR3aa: CASSVPGQETQYF

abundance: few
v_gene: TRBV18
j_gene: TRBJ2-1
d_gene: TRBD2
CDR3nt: TGTGCCAGCTCACGCAAACTAGCGGGCCCCCAGAAGGAATCCTACAATGAGCAGTTCTTC
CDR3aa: CASSRKLAGPQKESYNEQFF

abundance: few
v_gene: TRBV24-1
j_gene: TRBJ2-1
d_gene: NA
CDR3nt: TGTGCCACCAGTAGACAGAACTACAATGAGCAGTTCTTC
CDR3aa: CATSRQNYNEQFF

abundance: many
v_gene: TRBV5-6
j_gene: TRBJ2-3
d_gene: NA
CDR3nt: TGTGCCAGCAGCTTGCAGGCGGGTGCAACAGATACGCAGTATTTT
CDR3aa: CASSLQAGATDTQYF

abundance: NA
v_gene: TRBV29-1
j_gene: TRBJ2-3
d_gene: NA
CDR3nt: TGCAGCGTTGAAGGGATCCAGGGTTATAGCACAGATACGCAGTATTTT
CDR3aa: CSVEGIQGYSTDTQYF

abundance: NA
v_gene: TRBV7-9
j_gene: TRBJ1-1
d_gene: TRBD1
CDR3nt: TGTGCCAGCAGCTTAGAGGGACAGGGTTGGACTGAAGCTTTCTTT
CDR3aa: CASSLEGQGWTEAFF

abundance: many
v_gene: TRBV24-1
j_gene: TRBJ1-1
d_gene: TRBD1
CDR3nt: TGTGCCACCAGTGATTCCAGGGGGTTGGGGGAAGCTTTCTTT
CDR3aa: CATSDSRGLGEAFF

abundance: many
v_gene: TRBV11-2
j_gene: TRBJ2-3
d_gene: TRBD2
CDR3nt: TGTGCCAGCAGCCCCGTTTGGGAGGGAGATACGCAGTATTTT
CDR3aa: CASSPVWEGDTQYF

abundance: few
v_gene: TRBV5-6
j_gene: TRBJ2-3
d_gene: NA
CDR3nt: TGTGCCAGCAGCACCACGGCGGGCCCCGGGGCCACAGATACGCAGTATTTT
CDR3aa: CASSTTAGPGATDTQYF

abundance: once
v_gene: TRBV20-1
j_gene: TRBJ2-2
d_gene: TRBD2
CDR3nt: TGCAGTGCTAGTACCCCTCAGGGCGGGAGGAACACCGGGGAGCTGTTTTTT
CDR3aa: CSASTPQGGRNTGELFF

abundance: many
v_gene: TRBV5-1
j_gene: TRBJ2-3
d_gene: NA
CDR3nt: TGCGCCAGCAGCTGGTCCCGAGCGGACACAGATACGCAGTATTTT
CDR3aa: CASSWSRADTDTQYF

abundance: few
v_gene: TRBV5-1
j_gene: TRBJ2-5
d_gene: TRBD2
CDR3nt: TGCGCCAGCAGCTTGGCGGCGGGAGGGTGGGAAGAGACCCAGTACTTC
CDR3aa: CASSLAAGGWEETQYF

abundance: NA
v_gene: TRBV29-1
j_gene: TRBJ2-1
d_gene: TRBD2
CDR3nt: TGCAGCGTTGTAAGGGGACTAGCCCGGAATGAGCAGTTCTTC
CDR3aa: CSVVRGLARNEQFF

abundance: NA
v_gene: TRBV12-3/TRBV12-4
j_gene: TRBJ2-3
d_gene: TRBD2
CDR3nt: TGTGCCAGCAGTAAAGCGGGAGGTGGAGATACGCAGTATTTT
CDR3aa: CASSKAGGGDTQYF